This T cell receptor beta chain came from a study of CD8 T cells in ankylosing spondylitis. This clonotype was found many times. Its specificity is not known. MiXCR was run by TCRdb on the 5' RACE reads, yielding one entry per CDR3 protein. The table records fewer than 650,000 distinct CDR3 sequences, roughly 13% of them present only once. The CDR3 is 10 residues long. Looked up from germline, CDR1 is SQVTM and CDR2 is ANQGSEA. Trimming took 7 bases from V and 13 from J, leaving 16 bases between them. Whole-study results and caveats: For ankylosing spondylitis blood, a TCR beta motif of under 10 highly homologous variants appeared characteristic. Earlier reports found some motif variants in synovial fluid and blood in reactive arthritis.

The receptor's source is a male donor with ankylosing spondylitis. Sequencing was carried out using blood, either unsorted or a sorted T cell fraction (not recorded which). The rearrangement joins TRBV29-1 to TRBJ2-5, with D maybe TRBD1 (6 bases). CDR3 amino acids: CSAGEIRLYF. CDR3 coding DNA: TGCAGCGCAGGGGAGATCAGGTTGTACTTC.